This T cell receptor (beta chain) came from a study of T-cell reconstitution after alpha-beta-depleted transplantation in children. This clonotype has at least ten counts. The antigen remains undetermined. Study-level findings and limits: Where alpha-beta T cells came from about two months after transplant was reportedly several hundred expanded graft clones. From newly produced T cells came most of the T-cell counts and diversity one year after transplant.

Germline V gives CDR1 SGHDT, CDR2 YYEEEE. The CDR3 is 15 residues long. Trimming cost V 4 bases and J 3 bases, with 17 bases left between them. Researchers prepared the TCRbeta library using unique molecular identifiers, the study reports. TCRdb analysed the PCR reads with MiXCR anew, one entry per CDR3 protein. In the table there are about 150,000 distinct CDR3 sequences, around 10% of which are singletons. V is TRBV5-6 and J is TRBJ2-7, with a possible D match to TRBD2 (5 bases). The origin of this receptor is a boy between 2 and 10 years old with acute myeloid leukemia, due to receive a stem cell transplant. Sequenced here: PBMCs, sampled before TCRalphabeta/CD19-depleted stem cell transplant. The CDR3: CASSGLSDGSYEQYV. The CDR3 DNA reads as TGTGCCAGCAGCGGGCTTAGCGACGGAAGCTACGAGCAGTACGTC.